Detailed here is one T cell receptor beta chain. Its antigen is as yet unknown. A much larger clone lies a single base off, so this may be a read error. This sample was taken from a study of read filtering for tumor transcriptome and immune sequencing. Study-level findings and limits: The CD138-negative fraction was mixed bone marrow immune cells, not pure T cells.

Germline V CDR1 and CDR2: MNHEY, SVGEGT. The CDR3 spans 15 residues. V dropped 7 bases and J dropped 3 bases, with 17 bases sitting between them. Molecular barcoded adaptors covering alpha/delta and beta/gamma chains were used on roughly 400 ng RNA. TCRdb independently ran MiXCR on the reads; one entry per CDR3 protein. Among 75,000 to 95,000 distinct CDR3 sequences listed, roughly 12% were seen once. The TCR was taken from a donor over 35 with multiple myeloma. Input material: a population of CD138-negative cells sorted from bone marrow. The rearrangement links TRBV6-2 or TRBV6-3 to TRBJ2-3; either TRBD1 or TRBD2 may fit D (5 bases each). The CDR3 here is CASNRQRGRTDTQYF. The CDR3 nucleotides are TGTGCCAGCAACAGACAGAGAGGGCGGACAGATACGCAGTATTTT.